The entry below describes one TCR beta chain. Profiled with immunoSEQ multiplex PCR; TCRdb holds only in-frame clones, not every one. The table records around 150,000 clones, 90% to 95% of them present only once. These data originate in a study of control samples from healthy donors and cancer patients. Germline V gene sequence: CDR1 LNHDA, CDR2 SQIVND (reference sequence). Trimming took 3 bases from V and 5 from J; bases not matched to a gene: 4. The CDR3 has 13 residues. The receptor comes from a man in his 60s with colorectal cancer. Sequencing was performed on PBMCs. The chain links TRBV19 to TRBJ2-7; 7 bases map to TRBD1. The CDR3 is CASSMTGINEQYF. The CDR3, as DNA: TGTGCCAGTAGTATGACAGGGATCAACGAGCAGTACTTC.